This T cell receptor beta chain was profiled in a study of CD8 T cells in ankylosing spondylitis. Overall study findings and caveats: Clones linked to the disease showed a CD8+ phenotype. They occurred at relatively low frequencies in peripheral blood. The study looked at matched synovial fluid samples from ankylosing spondylitis patients. Disease-linked clones were reported to be significantly enriched there.

Quantitative 5'-RACE with molecular barcodes produced the TCR beta libraries. TCRdb passed the 5' RACE reads through MiXCR, listing each CDR3 protein once. The sample comprises a few hundred thousand distinct CDR3 sequences, around 10% of which are singletons, and roughly 9% rests with the top ten. The length of the CDR3 is 14 residues. V lost 2 bases to trimming and J lost 4 bases, with 8 bases between them. CDR1 and CDR2 (germline): SEHNR, FQNEAQ (reference sequence). This clonotype was observed a few times. Its specificity is unknown. The material sequenced was blood, either unsorted or a sorted T cell fraction (not recorded which). This chain links TRBV7-9 with TRBJ1-4; D ambiguous. This clonotype originated in a female donor with ankylosing spondylitis or in good health (not recorded which). The CDR3 DNA sequence: TGTGCCAGCAGCTTAAGCAGCAGTAATGAAAAACTGTTTTTT. Its translation: CASSLSSSNEKLFF.